This T cell receptor beta chain was sequenced during a study of beta chain features in type 1 diabetes. About the research overall: Sorted cells, about 99 million in number, were examined across all samples. Overall study results and limits: A moderate, significant TCRB CDR3 shortening appeared in type 1 diabetes across four CD4+ subsets.

What was sequenced were expressed TCRB transcripts, since all of the isolated RNA had been reverse transcribed. Profiled with immunoSEQ multiplex PCR; TCRdb holds only in-frame clones, not every one. This table holds approximately 160,000 clones, roughly 60% found once. Turning to this clone: Its cognate antigen is unknown.

A sort by CD45RO/CCR7/CD25/CD127/CD95/CD27 yielded CD4+ naive, central memory, regulatory and stem cell-like memory cells. Specimen: naive CD4+ T cells from blood. The receptor comes from a man under 40 with type 1 diabetes.

The CDR3 protein is CASSPHEGAATDTQYF. The CDR3 DNA is TGCGCCAGCAGCCCCCATGAGGGGGCAGCCACAGATACGCAGTATTTT. V usage is TRBV4-3 and J usage is TRBJ2-3; 7 nucleotides agree with TRBD1. CDR3 length: 16 residues. The V gene end was trimmed by 4 bases and the J gene end by 2 bases; junction bases not matched to a gene: 9. Germline assignment: CDR1 LGHNA and CDR2 YSLEER.